Here is one T cell receptor (beta chain) with its context. Antigen: not known. The source of the sample is a study of T cell responses to AZD1222 COVID-19 vaccine. The study's findings and limits: Spike-wide coverage was observed for vaccine-associated CD4 TCRs, with dominant responses at 160-218 and 743-854. Females made up more of the donors, who were largely white British, and clonal diversity may have come out too low. Sampled repertoires all dated from after the peak T cell response.

TCRdb's copy holds only in-frame clones and misses some; the assay was immunoSEQ multiplex PCR. Among 150,000 to 250,000 clones listed, about 89% were seen once. CDR3 length: 13 amino acids. Per the germline V gene, CDR1 is MNHEY and CDR2 is SVGAGI. V was cut by 7 bases and J by 10 bases, with 17 bases left in between. This specimen was peripheral blood, taken 28 days after the second AZD1222 dose. The clonotype originates from an adult who received the AZD1222 COVID-19 vaccine. The V and J genes are TRBV6-5 and TRBJ2-1; possible D gene TRBD1, 5 bases. The CDR3 coding sequence is TGTGCCAGCACCATGGGGCCCATCGGGGAGCAGTTCTTC. It specifies CASTMGPIGEQFF.